This TCR beta chain was profiled in a study of CD8 T cells in Susac syndrome. This CDR3 has 13 residues. Trimming cost V 9 bases and J 8 bases, with 15 bases left between them. Germline CDR1 is KGHDR and CDR2 is SFDVKD. Random hexamers were used to reverse transcribe the RNA input (about 0.45 to 1 ug). TCRdb re-analysed the immunoSEQ multiplex PCR reads in MiXCR, keeping a single row per CDR3 protein. The sample yields 330,000 or so distinct CDR3 sequences, approximately 89% seen once. The source material was CD8+ T cells from PBMCs. J is TRBJ1-4 and V is TRBV24-1; no clear D. The TCR originated in a human donor with multiple sclerosis. This CDR3 reads CATGPGFGEKLFF. In DNA form, the CDR3 reads TGTGCCACCGGGCCCGGATTCGGAGAAAAACTGTTTTTT.